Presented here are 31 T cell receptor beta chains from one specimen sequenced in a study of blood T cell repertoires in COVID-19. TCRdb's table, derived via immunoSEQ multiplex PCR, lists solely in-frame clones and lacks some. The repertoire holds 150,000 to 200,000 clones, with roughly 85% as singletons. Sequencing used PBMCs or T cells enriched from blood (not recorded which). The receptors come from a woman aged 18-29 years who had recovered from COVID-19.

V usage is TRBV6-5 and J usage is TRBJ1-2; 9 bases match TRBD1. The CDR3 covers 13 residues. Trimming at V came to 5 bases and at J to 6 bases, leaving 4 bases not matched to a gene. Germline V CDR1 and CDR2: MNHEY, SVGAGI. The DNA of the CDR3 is TGTGCCAGCAGTCACCGGGACAGGGATGGCTACACCTTC. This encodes CASSHRDRDGYTF.

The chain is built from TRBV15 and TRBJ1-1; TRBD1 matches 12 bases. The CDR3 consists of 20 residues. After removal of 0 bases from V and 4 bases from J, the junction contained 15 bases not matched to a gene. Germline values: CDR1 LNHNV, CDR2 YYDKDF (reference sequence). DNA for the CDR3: TGTGCCACCAGCAGAGAGAGGGGCTCTCCGGGACAGGGGGCGACCACTGAAGCTTTCTTT. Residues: CATSRERGSPGQGATTEAFF.

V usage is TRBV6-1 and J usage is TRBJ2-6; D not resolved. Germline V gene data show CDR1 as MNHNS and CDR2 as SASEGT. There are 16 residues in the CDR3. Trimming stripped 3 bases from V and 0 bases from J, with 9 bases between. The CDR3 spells CASSELPGSGANVLTF. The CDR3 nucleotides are TGTGCCAGCAGTGAGCTCCCCGGCTCTGGGGCCAACGTCCTGACTTTC.

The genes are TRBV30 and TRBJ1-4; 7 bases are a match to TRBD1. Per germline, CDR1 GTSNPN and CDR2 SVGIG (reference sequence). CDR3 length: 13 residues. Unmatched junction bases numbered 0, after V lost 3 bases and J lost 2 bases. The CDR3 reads CAWSRGTNEKLFF. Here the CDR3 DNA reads TGTGCCTGGAGCAGGGGGACTAATGAAAAACTGTTTTTT.

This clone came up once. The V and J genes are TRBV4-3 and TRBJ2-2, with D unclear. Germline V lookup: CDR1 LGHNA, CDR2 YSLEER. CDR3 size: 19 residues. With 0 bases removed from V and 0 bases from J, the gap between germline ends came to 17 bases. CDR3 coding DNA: TGCGCCAGCAGCCAAGAACCCACCCACGGCGGTACGAACACCGGGGAGCTGTTTTTT. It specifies CASSQEPTHGGTNTGELFF.

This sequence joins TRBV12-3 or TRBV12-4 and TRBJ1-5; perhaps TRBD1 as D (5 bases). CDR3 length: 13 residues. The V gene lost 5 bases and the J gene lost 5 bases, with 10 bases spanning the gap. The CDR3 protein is CASSTGFDQPQHF. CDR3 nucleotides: TGTGCCAGCAGTACAGGTTTCGATCAGCCCCAGCATTTT.

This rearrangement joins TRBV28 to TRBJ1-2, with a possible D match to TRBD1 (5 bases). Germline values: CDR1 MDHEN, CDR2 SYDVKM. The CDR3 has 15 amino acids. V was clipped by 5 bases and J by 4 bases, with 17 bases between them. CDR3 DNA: TGTGCCAGCAGTCCTCGGGGGGTGGCCGCCTATGGCTACACCTTC. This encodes CASSPRGVAAYGYTF.

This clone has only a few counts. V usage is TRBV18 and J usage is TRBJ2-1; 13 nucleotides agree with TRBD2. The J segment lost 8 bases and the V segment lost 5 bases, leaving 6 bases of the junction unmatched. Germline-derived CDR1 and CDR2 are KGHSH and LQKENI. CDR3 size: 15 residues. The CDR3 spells CASSGLAGVLDEQFF. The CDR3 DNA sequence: TGTGCCAGCTCAGGACTAGCGGGAGTGTTGGATGAGCAGTTCTTC.

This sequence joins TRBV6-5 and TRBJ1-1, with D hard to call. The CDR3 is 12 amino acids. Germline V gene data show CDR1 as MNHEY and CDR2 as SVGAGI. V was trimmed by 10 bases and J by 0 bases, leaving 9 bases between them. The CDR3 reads CATRPVNTEAFF. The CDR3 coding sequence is TGTGCCACCAGACCGGTGAACACTGAAGCTTTCTTT.

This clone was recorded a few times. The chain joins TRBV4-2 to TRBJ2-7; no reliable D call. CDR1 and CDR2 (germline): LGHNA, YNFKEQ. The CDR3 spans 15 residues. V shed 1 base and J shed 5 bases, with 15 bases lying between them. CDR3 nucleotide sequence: TGTGCCAGCAGCCAAGTGTGGAGTCTTATGAACGAGCAGTACTTC. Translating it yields CASSQVWSLMNEQYF.

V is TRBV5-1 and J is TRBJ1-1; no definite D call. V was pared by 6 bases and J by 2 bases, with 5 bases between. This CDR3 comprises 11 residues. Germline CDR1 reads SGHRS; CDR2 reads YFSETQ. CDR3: CASNSNTEAFF. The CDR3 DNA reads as TGCGCCAGCAACTCCAACACTGAAGCTTTCTTT.

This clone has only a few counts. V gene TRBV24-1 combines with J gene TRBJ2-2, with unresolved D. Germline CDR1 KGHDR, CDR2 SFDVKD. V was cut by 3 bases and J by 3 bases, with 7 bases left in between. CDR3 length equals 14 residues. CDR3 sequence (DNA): TGTGCCACCAGTGATGGCACCGACACCGGGGAGCTGTTTTTT. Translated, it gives CATSDGTDTGELFF.

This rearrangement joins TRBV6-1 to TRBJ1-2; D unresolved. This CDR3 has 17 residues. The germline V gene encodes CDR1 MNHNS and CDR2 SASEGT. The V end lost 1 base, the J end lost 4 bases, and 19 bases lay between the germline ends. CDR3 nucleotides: TGTGCCAGCAGTGAAGTGGTCTACCGTTCTTTTTTCTATGGCTACACCTTC. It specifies CASSEVVYRSFFYGYTF.

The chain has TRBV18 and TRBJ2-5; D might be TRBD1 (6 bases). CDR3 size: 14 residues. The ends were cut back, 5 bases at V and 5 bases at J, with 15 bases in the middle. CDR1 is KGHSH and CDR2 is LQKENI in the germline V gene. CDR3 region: CASSLPQGRETQYF. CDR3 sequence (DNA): TGTGCCAGCTCATTACCCCAGGGGCGGGAGACCCAGTACTTC.

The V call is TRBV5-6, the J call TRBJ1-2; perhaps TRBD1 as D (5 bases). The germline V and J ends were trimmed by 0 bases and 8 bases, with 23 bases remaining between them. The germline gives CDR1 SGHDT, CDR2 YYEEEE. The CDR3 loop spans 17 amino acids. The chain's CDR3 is CASSLVTAAGGKKGYTF. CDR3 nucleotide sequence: TGTGCCAGCAGCTTGGTAACAGCGGCCGGGGGAAAAAAGGGCTACACCTTC.

The CDR3 is CASSPGGADEAFF. The DNA for the CDR3 is TGTGCCAGCAGCCCCGGGGGGGCGGATGAAGCTTTCTTT. This chain uses TRBV3-1 (or the pseudogene TRBV3-2) with TRBJ1-1; a weak D match, TRBD1 (6 bases). The CDR3 contains 13 residues. Germline values: CDR1 LGHDT, CDR2 YNNKEL (reference sequence). Trimming pared 4 bases from V and 7 bases from J, leaving 13 bases between.

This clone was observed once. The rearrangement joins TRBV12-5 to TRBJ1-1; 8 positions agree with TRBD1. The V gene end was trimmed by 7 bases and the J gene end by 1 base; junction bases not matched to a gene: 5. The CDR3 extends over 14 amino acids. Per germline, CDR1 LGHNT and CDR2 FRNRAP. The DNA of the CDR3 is TGTGCTAGTGCCCTGGGACAGGAGAACACTGAAGCTTTCTTT. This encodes CASALGQENTEAFF.

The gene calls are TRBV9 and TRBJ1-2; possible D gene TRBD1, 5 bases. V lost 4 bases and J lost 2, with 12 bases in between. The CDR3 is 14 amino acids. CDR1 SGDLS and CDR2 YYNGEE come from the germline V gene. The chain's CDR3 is CASSTVAGNYGYTF. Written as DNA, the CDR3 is TGTGCCAGCAGCACGGTGGCAGGGAACTATGGCTACACCTTC.

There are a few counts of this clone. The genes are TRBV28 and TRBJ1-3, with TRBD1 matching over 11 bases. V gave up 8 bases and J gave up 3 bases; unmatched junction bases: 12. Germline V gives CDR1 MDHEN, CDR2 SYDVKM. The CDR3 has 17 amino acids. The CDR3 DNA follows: TGTGCCAGCTCCGGGACAGGGGGTCCCCTCTTTGGAAACACCATATATTTT. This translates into CASSGTGGPLFGNTIYF.

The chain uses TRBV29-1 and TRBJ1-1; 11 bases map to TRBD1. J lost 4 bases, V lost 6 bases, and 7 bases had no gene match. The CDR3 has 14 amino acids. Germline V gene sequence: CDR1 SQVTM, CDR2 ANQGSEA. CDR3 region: CSVSGTGGGTEAFF. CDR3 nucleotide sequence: TGCAGCGTGAGCGGGACAGGGGGTGGCACTGAAGCTTTCTTT.

In nucleotides, the CDR3 is TGTGCCATCAGTGAGGGAGAGGGAGGGAAGACCCAGTACTTC. Amino acid sequence: CAISEGEGGKTQYF. The chain joins TRBV10-3 to TRBJ2-5, with 7 positions matching TRBD2. Germline V gene lookup returns CDR1 ENHRY and CDR2 SYGVKD. This CDR3 spans 14 amino acids. The J segment lost 6 bases and the V segment lost 2 bases, leaving 6 bases of the junction unmatched.

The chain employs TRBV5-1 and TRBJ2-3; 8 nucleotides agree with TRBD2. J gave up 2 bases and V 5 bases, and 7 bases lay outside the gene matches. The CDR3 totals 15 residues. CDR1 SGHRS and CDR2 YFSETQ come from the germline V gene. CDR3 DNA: TGCGCCAGCAGATTTAGCGGGGAGAACACAGATACGCAGTATTTT. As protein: CASRFSGENTDTQYF.

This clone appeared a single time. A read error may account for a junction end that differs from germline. CDR3: CASSPLGGAGETQYF. The CDR3 region has the DNA TGTGCTAGCAGCCCGTTAGGAGGAGCGGGGGAGACCCAGTACTTC. The chain links TRBV7-7 to TRBJ2-5; TRBD2 agrees at 7 bases. Per the germline V gene, CDR1 is SSHAT and CDR2 is FNYEAQ (reference sequence). CDR3 size: 15 residues.

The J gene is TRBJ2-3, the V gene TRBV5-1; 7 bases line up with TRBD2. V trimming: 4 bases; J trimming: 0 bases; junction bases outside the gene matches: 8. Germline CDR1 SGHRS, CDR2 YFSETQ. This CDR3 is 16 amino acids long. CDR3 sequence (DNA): TGCGCCAGCAGCCCGCCGGGTAGCGGGAGCACAGATACGCAGTATTTT. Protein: CASSPPGSGSTDTQYF.

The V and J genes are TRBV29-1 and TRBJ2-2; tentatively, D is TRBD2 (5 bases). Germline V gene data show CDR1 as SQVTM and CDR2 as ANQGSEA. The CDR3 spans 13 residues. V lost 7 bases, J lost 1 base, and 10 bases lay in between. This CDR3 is CSGRVQNTGELFF. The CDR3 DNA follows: TGCAGCGGGCGGGTCCAGAACACCGGGGAGCTGTTTTTT.

The CDR3 DNA is TGTGCCAGCAGTTACTCGCGACAGGGCAATGGCTACACCTTC. Amino acid sequence: CASSYSRQGNGYTF. The chain combines TRBV6-5 with TRBJ1-2, with 7 bases fitting TRBD1. Germline CDR1 and CDR2: MNHEY and SVGAGI. CDR3 length: 14 residues. Trimming cost V 0 bases and J 6 bases; bases outside gene matches: 4.

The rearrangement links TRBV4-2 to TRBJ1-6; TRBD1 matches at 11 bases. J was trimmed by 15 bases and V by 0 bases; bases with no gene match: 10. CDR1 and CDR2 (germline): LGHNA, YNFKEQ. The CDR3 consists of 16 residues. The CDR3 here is CASSQDLGQGGVSLHF. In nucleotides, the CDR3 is TGTGCCAGCAGCCAAGATTTGGGACAGGGGGGGGTTAGCCTCCACTTT.

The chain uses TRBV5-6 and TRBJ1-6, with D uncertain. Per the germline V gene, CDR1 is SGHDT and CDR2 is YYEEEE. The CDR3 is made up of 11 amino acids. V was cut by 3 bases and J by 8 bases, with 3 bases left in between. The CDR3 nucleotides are TGTGCCAGCAGCTCGGATTCACCCCTCCACTTT. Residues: CASSSDSPLHF.

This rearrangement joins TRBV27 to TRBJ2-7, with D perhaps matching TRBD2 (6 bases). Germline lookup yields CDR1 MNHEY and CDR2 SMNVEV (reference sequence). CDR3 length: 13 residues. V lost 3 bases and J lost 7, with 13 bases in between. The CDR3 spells CASSFAGLREQYF. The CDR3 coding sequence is TGTGCCAGCAGTTTTGCCGGACTAAGGGAGCAGTACTTC.

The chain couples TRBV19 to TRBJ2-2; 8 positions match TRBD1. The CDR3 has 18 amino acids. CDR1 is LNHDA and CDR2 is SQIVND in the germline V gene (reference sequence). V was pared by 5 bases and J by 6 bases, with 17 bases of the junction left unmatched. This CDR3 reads CASSGQGAYPLWAGELFF. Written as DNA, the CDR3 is TGTGCCAGTAGTGGCCAGGGGGCCTACCCCTTATGGGCCGGGGAGCTGTTTTTT.

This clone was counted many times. The chain's CDR3 is CASSPSGTSGTSYEQYF. The DNA for the CDR3 is TGTGCCAGTAGTCCCTCCGGGACTAGCGGCACTTCCTACGAGCAGTACTTC. The gene calls are TRBV19 and TRBJ2-7; TRBD2 matches 11 bases. CDR1 and CDR2 from the germline V gene are LNHDA and SQIVND (reference sequence). The CDR3 contains 17 residues. Trimming took 5 bases from V and 1 from J; bases not matched to a gene: 10. Complete variable domain (other parts from reference TRBV19 and TRBJ2-7): DGGITQSPKYLFRKEGQNVTLSCEQNLNHDAMYWYRQDPGQGLRLIYYSQIVNDFQKGDIAEGYSVSREKKESFPLTVTSAQKNPTAFYLCASSPSGTSGTSYEQYFGPGTRLTVT.